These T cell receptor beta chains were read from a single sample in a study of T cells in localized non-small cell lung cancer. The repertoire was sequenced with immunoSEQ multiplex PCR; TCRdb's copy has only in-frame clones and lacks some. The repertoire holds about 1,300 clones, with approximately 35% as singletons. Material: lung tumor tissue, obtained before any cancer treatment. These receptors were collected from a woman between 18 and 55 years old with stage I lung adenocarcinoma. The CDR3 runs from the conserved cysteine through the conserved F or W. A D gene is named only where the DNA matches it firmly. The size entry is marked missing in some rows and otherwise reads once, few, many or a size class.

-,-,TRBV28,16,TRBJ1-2,TGTGCCAGCAGTTATCCACCCAATGGGAAAACAGATGGCTACACCTTC,CASSYPPNGKTDGYTF
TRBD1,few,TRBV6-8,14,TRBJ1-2,TGTGCCAGCAGTTCCAGGACAGGGGAGTATGGCTACACCTTC,CASSSRTGEYGYTF
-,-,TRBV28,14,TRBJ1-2,TGTGCCAGCAGTCCCTGGGGGGGAAACTATGGCTACACCTTC,CASSPWGGNYGYTF
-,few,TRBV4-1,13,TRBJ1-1,TGCGCCAGCAGCCATACAGAGAACACTGAAGCTTTCTTT,CASSHTENTEAFF
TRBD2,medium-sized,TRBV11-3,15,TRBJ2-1,TGTGCCAGCAGCCCCTCCCCGGGAGGGCACCATGAGCAGTTCTTC,CASSPSPGGHHEQFF
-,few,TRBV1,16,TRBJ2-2,TGCGCCAGCAGTCGATCCGGGACAGGGATTACCGGGGAGCTGTTTTTT,CASSRSGTGITGELFF
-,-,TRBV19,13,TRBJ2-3,TGTGCCAGTCGAAAAGGGGCTACAGATACGCAGTATTTT,CASRKGATDTQYF
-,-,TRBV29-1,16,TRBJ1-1,TGCAGCGTTGAAATTTTTATGGGGGCGGGGAACACTGAAGCTTTCTTT,CSVEIFMGAGNTEAFF
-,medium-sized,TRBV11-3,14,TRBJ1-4,TGTGCCAGCAGCAACAGCGGGGCTAATGAAAAACTGTTTTTT,CASSNSGANEKLFF
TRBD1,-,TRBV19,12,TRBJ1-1,TGTGCCAGTAGTATATCGGGACAGCAAGCTTTCTTT,CASSISGQQAFF
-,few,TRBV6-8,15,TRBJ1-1,TGTGCCAGCAGTGACCCCGACAGGACCAACACTGAAGCTTTCTTT,CASSDPDRTNTEAFF
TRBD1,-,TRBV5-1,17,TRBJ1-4,TGCGCCAGCAGGAAGACACCACAGGGGGCAACTAATGAAAAACTGTTTTTT,CASRKTPQGATNEKLFF
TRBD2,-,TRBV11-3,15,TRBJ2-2,TGTGCCAGCAGCATGACTAGACGGGGGGACGGGGAGCTGTTTTTT,CASSMTRRGDGELFF
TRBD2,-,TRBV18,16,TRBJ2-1,TGTGCCAGCTCACCTGTGCTAGCGGGAGGAAACAATGAGCAGTTCTTC,CASSPVLAGGNNEQFF
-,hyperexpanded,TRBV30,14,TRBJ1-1,-,CAWSFGAGPTEAFF
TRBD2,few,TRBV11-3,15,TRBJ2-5,TGTGCCAGCAGCTATTTCGGGGGGAAAGGAGAGACCCAGTACTTC,CASSYFGGKGETQYF
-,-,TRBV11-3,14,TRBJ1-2,TGTGCCAGCAGCCTACAAGACGAGGTGGTAGGCTACACCTTC,CASSLQDEVVGYTF
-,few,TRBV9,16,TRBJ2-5,TGTGCCAGCAGCGTAGGAAGCGGCCAGTACCAAGAGACCCAGTACTTC,CASSVGSGQYQETQYF